The T cell receptor beta chain described here comes from a study of cytomegalovirus exposure and HLA in healthy donors. About the research overall: About 200 million T cells yielded 100 million or so unique TCR beta sequences, as an earlier analysis found.

About this clone itself: What it recognizes is unknown.

CDR1 and CDR2 (germline): MNHEY, SMNVEV (reference sequence). CDR3 length: 15 amino acids. V gave up 3 bases and J gave up 2 bases; unmatched junction bases: 5. This PCR relied on a set of 60 Vbeta primers and 13 Jbeta primers. Sequenced by immunoSEQ multiplex PCR; TCRdb stores in-frame clones only, minus some. The sample yields 210,000 or so clones, roughly 80% seen once. Points from the study as a whole: Exclusion as indistinguishable affected some V segments, including TRBV6-2 and TRBV6-3. Confirmation in vitro established that a few CMV-associated chains were specific for CMV antigens.

The sequenced sample consisted of PBMCs. The chain carries TRBV27 and TRBJ2-7; 9 bases are shared with TRBD1. The TCR sequence derives from a man aged 35-49 years in good health and CMV-seronegative. CDR3 DNA sequence: TGTGCCAGCAGTTTCACCGGGACAGGGCCCTACGAGCAGTACTTC. It encodes CASSFTGTGPYEQYF.